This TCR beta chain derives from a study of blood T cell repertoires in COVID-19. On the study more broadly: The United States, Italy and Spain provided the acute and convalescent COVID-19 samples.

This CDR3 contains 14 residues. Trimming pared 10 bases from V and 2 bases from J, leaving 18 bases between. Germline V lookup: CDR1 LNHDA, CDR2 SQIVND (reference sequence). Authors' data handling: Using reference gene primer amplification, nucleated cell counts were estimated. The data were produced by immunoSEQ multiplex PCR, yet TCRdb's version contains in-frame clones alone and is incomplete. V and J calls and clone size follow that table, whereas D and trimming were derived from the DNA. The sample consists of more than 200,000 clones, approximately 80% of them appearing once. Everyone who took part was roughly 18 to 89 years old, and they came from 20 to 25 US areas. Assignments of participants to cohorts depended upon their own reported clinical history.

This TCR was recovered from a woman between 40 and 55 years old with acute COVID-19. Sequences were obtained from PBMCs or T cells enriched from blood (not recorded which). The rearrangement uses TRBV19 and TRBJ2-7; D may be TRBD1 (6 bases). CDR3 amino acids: CATKQGGLPYEQYF. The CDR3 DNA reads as TGTGCCACAAAACAGGGTGGCCTCCCCTACGAGCAGTACTTC.